These 9 T cell receptor beta chains originate from one sample sequenced in a study of radiation and T cells in renal cell carcinoma (dated by TCRdb to 2018 to 2020). In light of the paper, this sample's time point label describes: blood 4 weeks post-SBRT, at nephrectomy. Explained via the paper, the treatment or condition label denotes: 15 Gy SBRT to primary tumor, nephrectomy 4 weeks later. Library generation was performed with the immunoSEQ multiplex PCR assay. TCRdb took over this immuneACCESS table, retaining in-frame rearrangements with V and J assigned. Such tables are incomplete; in checked studies, under half of the missing clones stem from an unresolved V gene, and the remainder is unexplained. For this sample the table gives around 100,000 clones, of which around 80% were detected only once. The top ten constitute 7.2% of the sample. The starting material was blood, obtained from a patient whose treatment included radiotherapy and nephrectomy. The receptor source for this set is a man aged 55 to 69 with renal cell carcinoma.

The chain has TRBV11-2 and TRBJ1-1; unclear D gene. This CDR3 comprises 16 residues. Germline CDR1 is SGHAT and CDR2 is FQNNGV. V lost 4 bases, J lost 4 bases, and 19 bases lay in between. The CDR3 coding sequence is TGTGCCAGCAGCTCTACCGGGCCAGAGGGTATCACTGAAGCTTTCTTT. Protein product: CASSSTGPEGITEAFF.

This clone was observed a few times. Here the CDR3 reads CASSLWRGLYNEQFF. CDR3 DNA: TGTGCCAGCAGTTTATGGAGGGGCCTCTACAATGAGCAGTTCTTC. V gene TRBV27 combines with J gene TRBJ2-1; D may be TRBD2 (6 bases). Germline V CDR1 and CDR2: MNHEY, SMNVEV (reference sequence). The ends were cut back, 1 base at V and 3 bases at J, with 10 bases in the middle. The CDR3 has 15 amino acids.

The V and J genes are TRBV2 and TRBJ2-3; 7 bases line up with TRBD2. This CDR3 spans 16 amino acids. V lost 4 bases and J lost 2; bases outside the gene matches: 9. Germline lookup yields CDR1 SNHLY and CDR2 FYNNEI. CDR3 DNA: TGTGCCAGCAGTGCCCCCGGCACTAGCGACACAGATACGCAGTATTTT. Translating it yields CASSAPGTSDTDTQYF.

The genes are TRBV7-3 and TRBJ2-7; the D gene is possibly TRBD2 (6 bases). V was cut by 4 bases and J by 0 bases, with 10 bases left in between. This CDR3 comprises 14 residues. From germline, CDR1 is SGHTA and CDR2 FQGTGA. The CDR3 DNA is TGTGCCAGCAGCTGGGACTTTAGCTCCTACGAGCAGTACTTC. Its translation is CASSWDFSSYEQYF. Filled out from reference TRBV7-3 and TRBJ2-7, the complete variable domain reads GAGVSQTPSNKVTEKGKYVELRCDPISGHTALYWYRQSLGQGPEFLIYFQGTGAADDSGLPNDRFFAVRPEGSVSTLKIQRTERGDSAVYLCASSWDFSSYEQYFGPGTRLTVT.

The chain employs TRBV2 and TRBJ1-6; D call uncertain. This CDR3 has 13 amino acids. The V gene's germline CDR1 is SNHLY and CDR2 FYNNEI. Trimming removed 1 base at V and 6 bases at J, with 4 bases between. CDR3 sequence (DNA): TGTGCCAGCAGTGAAGGGATTAATTCACCCCTCCACTTT. Amino acids: CASSEGINSPLHF.

The gene calls are TRBV4-1 and TRBJ2-5; 10 bases line up with TRBD1. The CDR3 is 15 residues long. After removal of 0 bases from V and 5 bases from J, the junction contained 3 bases not matched to a gene. From germline, CDR1 is MGHRA and CDR2 YSYEKL. The CDR3 loop reads CASSQDDRGPETQYF. Here the CDR3 DNA reads TGCGCCAGCAGCCAAGATGACAGGGGGCCCGAGACCCAGTACTTC.

V is TRBV7-7 and J is TRBJ2-1, with TRBD2 matching 9 bases. The CDR3 covers 16 residues. CDR1 and CDR2 (germline): SSHAT, FNYEAQ (reference sequence). V lost 2 bases, J lost 7 bases, and 9 bases stayed unmatched. The CDR3 here is CASSLLREGRNNEQFF. The CDR3 DNA is TGTGCCAGCAGCTTATTGCGGGAGGGACGCAATAATGAGCAGTTCTTC.

The chain is built from TRBV30 and TRBJ2-2; possibly TRBD1 or TRBD2 for D (5 bases each). CDR1 GTSNPN and CDR2 SVGIG come from the germline V gene (reference sequence). The CDR3 length is 15 residues. V lost 4 bases and J lost 4, with 16 bases in between. CDR3 region: CAWKTLVRGTGELFF. The CDR3 nucleotides read TGTGCCTGGAAGACACTAGTAAGGGGCACCGGGGAGCTGTTTTTT.

This clone was picked up a small number of times. CDR3 DNA: TGTGCCACCAGCAGAGCCCCCGATGGCCAGCAGTACTTC. It codes for CATSRAPDGQQYF. V usage is TRBV15 and J usage is TRBJ2-7; D is uncertain. The CDR3 has 13 residues. CDR1 LNHNV and CDR2 YYDKDF come from the germline V gene (reference sequence). With 1 base removed from V and 8 bases from J, the gap between germline ends came to 12 bases.